This T cell receptor beta chain stems from a study of blood T cell repertoires in COVID-19 (dated by TCRdb to the early 2020s). Study-wide context: The collaborator samples originated in the United States, Italy and Spain and spanned the acute and convalescent phases of COVID-19. The material from the prospective study consisted of cDNA or gDNA derived from T cells, B-cell-depleted T cells, or PBMCs. Subjects who had been exposed to COVID-19, were actively infected with it, or had recovered from it provided the deeply sampled blood TCRbeta repertoires that made up the dataset. The repertoires were released in a freely available public database intended as a resource for research on the immune response to SARS-CoV-2. The samples were drawn from the first 160 participants of the ongoing ImmuneRACE study and from some 1,300 subjects provided by 6 global collaborators. Nearly every sample came with metadata listing a de-identified subject ID, COVID-19 status, age in years and sex. Where HLA class I and class II types were available, the types were taken from metadata supplied by the sample provider, not from assay-based typing. Overall study results and their limits: The quantity of clinical and demographic metadata differed by source and by participant and was supplied without curation.

TCRbeta CDR3 regions were amplified from genomic DNA using the immunoSEQ Assay, a bias-controlled multiplex PCR. As for how the authors treated the data: Nucleated cell counts per sample were estimated from amplification of reference gene primers within the assay. Sequence reads were collapsed and filtered to measure the absolute abundance of every unique TCRbeta CDR3 rearrangement. For each sample, productive Simpson clonality was calculated as the square root of Simpson's diversity index across productive rearrangements. TCRdb re-hosts the immuneACCESS table, in-frame sequences only. Its copies lack some clones; in the studies checked, an unresolved V gene accounts for under half of them, and the cause for the rest is not known. Clonal size and the V and J genes are those of that table, whereas D and trimming came from the DNA. In all, the sample holds about 52,000 clones, and approximately 90% of those were seen once. Clones ranked in the top ten supply 14% of the sample.

Notes on this clone: No cognate antigen has been identified for it. Base quality data are lacking; no much larger clone is found one base away.

Each collaborating institution followed its own protocols to collect whole blood in K2EDTA tubes. For TCRbeta analysis, collaborators shipped samples as frozen whole blood, isolated PBMCs, or DNA extracted from either of those sample types. Reading from cysteine to phenylalanine, the CDR3 counts 12 amino acids. Only the CDR3 portion is preserved as DNA: 36 bases, with reading frame beginning at the first base. Reading the germline V gene (reference sequence) gives CDR1 MNHNY and CDR2 SVGAGI. V drops 10 bases and J drops 1 base, leaving 9 bases in between. Sequencing was performed on peripheral blood. The clonotype was recovered from a man in his 70s with acute or convalescent COVID-19. This sequence uses TRBV6-6 and TRBJ2-3; no D gene is confidently identified. Here the CDR3 is given as CATNLGTDTQYF. Read as DNA, the sequence is TGTGCCACCAACTTAGGCACAGATACGCAGTATTTT.